The source of this T cell receptor (beta chain) is a study of response to subunit inactivated influenza vaccine (dated by TCRdb to between 2017 and 2018). General notes on the study: The study used deep quantitative T cell receptor repertoire profiling to track responses to a trivalent subunit inactivated influenza vaccine.

About this clonotype itself: The clone's antigen remains unknown. No base qualities exist here, and no much larger clone lies one base off it.

Beyond this particular receptor, the publication reports: The authors suggested that each seasonal influenza vaccination may recruit only a limited number of new T cells.

Libraries came from RT-PCR. The sequencer was an Illumina HiSeq 2500. TCRdb handled the public reads itself, with Q25 trimming in fastp and clone calling in MiXCR, and kept productive beta chains. Rows with one shared CDR3 protein collapse into an entry with the most common genes and DNA. A total of 600,000 to 850,000 distinct CDR3 sequences appear in this sample, 12% to 15% of them only once. The biggest ten clones account for about 7.4% of the sample. The starting material was PBMCs from blood, obtained around two weeks before vaccination. The sequence came from a man aged 45-65 years who received an inactivated influenza vaccine. Donor details come from another sample of the same person, matched by shared clones.

The sequenced DNA is TGTGCCAGCTCACCACCGGCTCTAGCAGGCGAGCAGTACTTC. Its translation is CASSPPALAGEQYF. Recombination connected TRBV18 to TRBJ2-7; 5 matching bases give a weak D call of TRBD2. V is cut by 0 bases and J by 6 bases, and the space between the germline ends is 12 bases. Looking up the germline V gene yields CDR1 KGHSH and CDR2 LQKENI. Taken from cysteine to phenylalanine, the CDR3 has 14 residues. Only the CDR3 DNA stays, 42 bases, in frame from base 1.